Listed below are T cell receptor beta chains from one sample, sequenced in a study of cytomegalovirus exposure and HLA in healthy donors. Produced via immunoSEQ multiplex PCR; TCRdb's table is partial and in-frame only. The sample has some 57,000 clones, under 80% seen once; the top ten hold around 5%. Sequenced sample: PBMCs. All receptors derive from a woman in her 30s in good health and CMV-seronegative. Each CDR3 is given with its conserved first and last residue. A D gene is named only where the DNA matches it firmly. Clone size is stated in some rows and not others, as once, few, many or a class when expanded.

. | . | TRBJ1-4 | TRBV6-1 | TGTGCCAGCAGTGGATCCAGAACTAAAAATGAAAAACTGTTTTTT | CASSGSRTKNEKLFF
TRBD1 | . | TRBJ1-5 | TRBV6-5 | TGTGCCAGCAGTTTGGACAGGACTGACCAGCCCCAGCATTTT | CASSLDRTDQPQHF
. | . | TRBJ2-7 | TRBV7-8 | TGTGCCAGCAGCTTAGAGCAGGGGCTACCCTACGAGCAGTACTTC | CASSLEQGLPYEQYF
. | . | TRBJ2-3 | TRBV18 | TGTGCCAGCTCACCCACCGGAGATACGCAGTATTTT | CASSPTGDTQYF
. | . | TRBJ2-7 | TRBV19 | TGTGCCAGTAGCCTCATCGTGGACCAGGGGTCGGCCTACGAGCAGTACTTC | CASSLIVDQGSAYEQYF
. | . | TRBJ1-5 | TRBV10-2 | TGCGCCAGCAATCAGGGTTTAGGCAATCAGCCCCAGCATTTT | CASNQGLGNQPQHF
. | . | TRBJ2-1 | TRBV28 | TGTGCCAGCAGTTTCGGGGTCCCCTTCGTCTTC | CASSFGVPFVF
TRBD2 | . | TRBJ2-1 | TRBV19 | TGTGCCAGTAGTATCCCCGGACTAGCGGGAGATAATGAGCAGTTCTTC | CASSIPGLAGDNEQFF
. | . | TRBJ1-1 | TRBV19 | TGTGCCAGTGCCTCGACAGCGAACACTGAAGCTTTCTTT | CASASTANTEAFF
. | few | TRBJ2-7 | TRBV15 | TGTGCCACCGGTAGGGGGAATTGGTACGAGCAGTACTTC | CATGRGNWYEQYF
. | . | TRBJ1-4 | TRBV19 | TGTGCCAGTAGCGCGACCGGGATCTCCTCCTGGGGAGAAAAACTGTTTTTT | CASSATGISSWGEKLFF
TRBD1 | few | TRBJ1-5 | TRBV19 | TGTGCCAGTAGTTCGGACAGGGAGCGGCCCCAGCATTTT | CASSSDRERPQHF
TRBD2 | . | TRBJ2-1 | TRBV5-1 | TGCGCCAGCAGCTTCACTAGCGGGACATACAATGAGCAGTTCTTC | CASSFTSGTYNEQFF
. | . | TRBJ1-1 | TRBV9 | TGTGCCAGCAGCGTAGATCCCTTGAACACTGAAGCTTTCTTT | CASSVDPLNTEAFF
. | . | TRBJ1-1 | TRBV19 | TGTGCCAGTAGCCCGGGGGTAAACTGGATTGCTTTCTTT | CASSPGVNWIAFF
. | . | TRBJ1-6 | TRBV27 | TGTGCCAGCAGTTTATCGGTTGACAGTCACTATAATTCACCCCTCCACTTT | CASSLSVDSHYNSPLHF
. | . | TRBJ1-2 | TRBV6-6 | TGTGCCACGGACCACAGACTATATGGCTACACCTTC | CATDHRLYGYTF
. | . | TRBJ2-5 | TRBV25-1 | TGTGCCAGCACCTTCCAGGGGGAGACCCAGTACTTC | CASTFQGETQYF
. | . | TRBJ2-1 | TRBV6-6 | TGTGCCAGCAGTTACTACGGTTCGAGCTCCTACAATGAGCAGTTCTTC | CASSYYGSSSYNEQFF
TRBD2 | . | TRBJ2-7 | TRBV28 | TGTGCCAGCGTCTTAGCGGGAGGGGTCTACGAGCAGTACTTC | CASVLAGGVYEQYF
. | . | TRBJ1-1 | TRBV27 | TGTGCCAGCGTCTCCTGGAACAGTCTGGACACTGAAGCTTTCTTT | CASVSWNSLDTEAFF
. | . | TRBJ2-1 | TRBV11-2 | TGTGCCAGCAGCTCCCAAAACGGCCAGCGGGAGCAGTTCTTC | CASSSQNGQREQFF